This TCR beta chain was found in a study of cytomegalovirus exposure and HLA in healthy donors. Data came from immunoSEQ multiplex PCR; TCRdb stores just in-frame clones and leaves some out. Here the sample spans around 120,000 clones, approximately 86% being singletons. V was pared by 2 bases and J by 3 bases, with 12 bases between. CDR1 and CDR2 (germline): PRHDT, FYEKMQ (reference sequence). The CDR3 covers 15 residues. This chain connects TRBV13 to TRBJ2-3; tentative D call: TRBD1 (5 bases). The specimen was PBMCs. This clonotype was sampled from a young man in good health and CMV-seropositive. The CDR3 sequence is CASSLINRRTDTQYF. In DNA form, the CDR3 reads TGTGCCAGCAGCTTAATAAACAGGCGGACAGATACGCAGTATTTT.